This T cell receptor beta chain appears in the sequencing data of a study of cytomegalovirus exposure and HLA in healthy donors. Study results and limitations: A later analysis linked a missense variant in DCLRE1C to the trimming of TCR beta V and J genes. The study flagged fewer than 200 TCR beta chains as cytomegalovirus-associated.

V was cut by 1 base and J by 7 bases, with 10 bases left in between. Germline values: CDR1 MGHRA, CDR2 YSYEKL. This CDR3 has 14 amino acids. With respect to this clone: Its specificity is not known.

PCR was performed using 60 Vbeta and 13 Jbeta primers. Sequencing used immunoSEQ multiplex PCR; TCRdb keeps in-frame clones, though not all of them. The sample records over 150,000 clones, around 80% being singletons. Input material: PBMCs. This TCR was recovered from a woman aged 55-69 years in good health and CMV-seropositive. V and J are TRBV4-1 and TRBJ1-4; a possible D gene is TRBD1 (5 bases). The CDR3 bases are TGCGCCAGCAGCCAAGGGGACTATCGTGAAAAACTGTTTTTT. Encoded protein: CASSQGDYREKLFF.